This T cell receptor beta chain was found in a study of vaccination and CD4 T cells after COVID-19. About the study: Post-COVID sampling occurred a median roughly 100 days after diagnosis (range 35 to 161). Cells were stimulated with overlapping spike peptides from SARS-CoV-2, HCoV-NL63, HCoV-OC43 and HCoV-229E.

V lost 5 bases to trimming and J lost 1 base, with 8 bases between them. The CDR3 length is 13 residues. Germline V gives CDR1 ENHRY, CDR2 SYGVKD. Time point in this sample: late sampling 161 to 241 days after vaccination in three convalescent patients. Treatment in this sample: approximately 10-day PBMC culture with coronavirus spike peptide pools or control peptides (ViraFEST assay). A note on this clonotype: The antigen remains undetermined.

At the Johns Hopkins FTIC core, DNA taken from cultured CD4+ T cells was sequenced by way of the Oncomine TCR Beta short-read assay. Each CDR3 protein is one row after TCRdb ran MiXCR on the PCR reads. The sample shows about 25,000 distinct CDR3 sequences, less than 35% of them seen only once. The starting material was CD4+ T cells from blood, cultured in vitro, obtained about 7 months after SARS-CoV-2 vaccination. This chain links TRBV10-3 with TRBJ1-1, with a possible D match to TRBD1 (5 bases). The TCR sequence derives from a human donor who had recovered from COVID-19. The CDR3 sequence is CAISQDRNTEAFF. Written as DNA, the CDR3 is TGTGCCATCAGTCAAGACAGGAACACTGAAGCTTTCTTT.